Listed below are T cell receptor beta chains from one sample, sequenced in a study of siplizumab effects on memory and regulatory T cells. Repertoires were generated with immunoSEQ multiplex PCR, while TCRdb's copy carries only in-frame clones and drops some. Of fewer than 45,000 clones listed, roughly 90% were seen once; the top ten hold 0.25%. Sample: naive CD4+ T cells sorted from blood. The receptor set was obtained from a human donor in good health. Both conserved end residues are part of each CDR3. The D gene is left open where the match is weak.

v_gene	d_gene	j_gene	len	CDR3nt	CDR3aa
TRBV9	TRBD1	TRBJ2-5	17	TGTGCCAGCAGCGTAGCTCCCGCCAGGGGGCCGGGAGAGACCCAGTACTTC	CASSVAPARGPGETQYF
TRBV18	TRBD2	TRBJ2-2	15	TGTGCCACCCGGACTAGCAGTTTTTACACCGGGGAGCTGTTTTTT	CATRTSSFYTGELFF
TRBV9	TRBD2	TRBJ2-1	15	TGTGCCAGCAGCGGGACTAGCGGGAGCCACAATGAGCAGTTCTTC	CASSGTSGSHNEQFF
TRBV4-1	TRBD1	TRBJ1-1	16	TGCGCCAGCAGCCAAGGGACAGGGGTTCTGAACACTGAAGCTTTCTTT	CASSQGTGVLNTEAFF
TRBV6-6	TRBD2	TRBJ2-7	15	TGTGCCAGCAGTTCTACGGGGGAGGGGACCTACGAGCAGTACTTC	CASSSTGEGTYEQYF
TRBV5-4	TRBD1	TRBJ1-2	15	TGTGCCAGCAGCCGGGGGGGGACAGAGGACTATGGCTACACCTTC	CASSRGGTEDYGYTF
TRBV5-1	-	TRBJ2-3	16	TGCGCCAGCAGCTCCCTGTTGGGGGTGCGCACAGATACGCAGTATTTT	CASSSLLGVRTDTQYF
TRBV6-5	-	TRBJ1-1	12	TGTGCCAGCAGTCGAGAAGGCACTGAAGCTTTCTTT	CASSREGTEAFF
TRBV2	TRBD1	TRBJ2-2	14	TGTGCCAGCAGTGCACAGGGGGTGGCCGGGGAGCTGTTTTTT	CASSAQGVAGELFF
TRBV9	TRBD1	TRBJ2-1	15	TGTGCCAGCAGCGTCAGGGGGTTAACCTACAATGAGCAGTTCTTC	CASSVRGLTYNEQFF
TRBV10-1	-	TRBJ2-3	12	TGCGCCAGCAGTGAGACAACAGATACGCAGTATTTT	CASSETTDTQYF
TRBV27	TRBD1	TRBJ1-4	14	TGTGCCAGCAGTTCGACAGGGATGAGAGAAAAACTGTTTTTT	CASSSTGMREKLFF
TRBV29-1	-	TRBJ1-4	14	TGCAGCGCCGGGGCTTTTGCAACTAATGAAAAACTGTTTTTT	CSAGAFATNEKLFF
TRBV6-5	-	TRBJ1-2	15	TGTGCCAGCAGTTACTCTATAGATCCGAACTATGGCTACACCTTC	CASSYSIDPNYGYTF
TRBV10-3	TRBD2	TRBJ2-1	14	TGTGCCATCAGTGCGACTAGCGGGAGGGGAGCACAGTTCTTC	CAISATSGRGAQFF
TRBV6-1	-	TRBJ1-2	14	TGTGCCAGCAGTGAAGCGGTCAAGTACTATGGCTACACCTTC	CASSEAVKYYGYTF
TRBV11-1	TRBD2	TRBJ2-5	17	TGTGCCAGCAGCTTAGATTGGCCTAGCGGGACCCAAGAGACCCAGTACTTC	CASSLDWPSGTQETQYF